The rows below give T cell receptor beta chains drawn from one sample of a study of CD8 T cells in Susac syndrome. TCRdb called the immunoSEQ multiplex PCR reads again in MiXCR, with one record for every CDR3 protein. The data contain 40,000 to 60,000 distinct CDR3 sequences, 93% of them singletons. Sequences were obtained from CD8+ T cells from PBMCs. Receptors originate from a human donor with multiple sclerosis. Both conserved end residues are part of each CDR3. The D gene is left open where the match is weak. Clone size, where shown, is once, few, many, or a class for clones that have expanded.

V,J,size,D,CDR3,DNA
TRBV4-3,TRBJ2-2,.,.,CASSQDRGGGELFF,TGCGCCAGCAGCCAAGATAGGGGTGGCGGGGAGCTGTTTTTT
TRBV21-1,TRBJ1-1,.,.,CASSNEDRNTEAFF,TGTGCCAGCAGCAACGAGGACAGGAACACTGAAGCTTTCTTT
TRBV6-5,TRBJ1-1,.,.,CASSYSSAPGGSMNTEAFF,TGTGCCAGCAGTTACTCGTCGGCCCCCGGAGGGTCCATGAACACTGAAGCTTTCTTT
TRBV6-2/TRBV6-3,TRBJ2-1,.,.,CASSYSSAGFYNEQFF,TGTGCCAGCAGTTACTCGTCGGCAGGATTCTACAATGAGCAGTTCTTC
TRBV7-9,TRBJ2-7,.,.,CASSFSMDGEQYF,TGTGCCAGCAGCTTTAGCATGGACGGCGAGCAGTACTTC
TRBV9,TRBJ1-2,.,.,CASSVAPGGRTPGSYGYTF,TGTGCCAGCAGCGTAGCTCCCGGTGGACGGACACCTGGTAGCTATGGCTACACCTTC
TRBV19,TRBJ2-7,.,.,CASSIALSQREQYF,TGTGCCAGTAGTATTGCCTTGAGCCAGCGCGAGCAGTACTTC
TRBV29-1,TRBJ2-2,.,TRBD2,CSCGGIQSGELFF,TGCAGCTGCGGGGGGATTCAATCCGGGGAGCTGTTTTTT
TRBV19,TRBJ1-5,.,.,CASTGNNQPQHF,TGTGCCAGTACGGGGAACAATCAGCCCCAGCATTTT
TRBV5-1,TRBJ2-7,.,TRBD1,CASSLADREAYEQYF,TGCGCCAGCAGCTTGGCCGACAGGGAAGCCTACGAGCAGTACTTC
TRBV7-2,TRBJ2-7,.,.,CASSYDTPGEQYF,TGTGCCAGCAGCTACGATACCCCGGGGGAGCAGTACTTC
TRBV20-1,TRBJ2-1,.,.,CSASEESSYNEQFF,TGCAGTGCTAGTGAGGAGAGCTCCTACAATGAGCAGTTCTTC
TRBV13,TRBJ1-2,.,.,CASSLQENYNYGYTF,TGTGCCAGCAGCTTACAGGAGAACTATAACTATGGCTACACCTTC
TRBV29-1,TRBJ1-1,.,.,CSATVGQRDTEAFF,TGCAGCGCTACCGTAGGACAGAGAGACACTGAAGCTTTCTTT
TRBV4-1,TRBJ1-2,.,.,CASSQGTGGYGYTF,TGCGCCAGCAGCCAGGGGACCGGTGGCTATGGCTACACCTTC
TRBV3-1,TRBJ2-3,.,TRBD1,CASSLAGGQGADTQYF,TGTGCCAGCAGCCTCGCAGGGGGACAGGGGGCAGATACGCAGTATTTT
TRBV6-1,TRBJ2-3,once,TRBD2,CASSPLFAGGPSGPDTQYF,TGTGCCAGCAGTCCTCTTTTCGCGGGGGGGCCTTCAGGTCCAGATACGCAGTATTTT
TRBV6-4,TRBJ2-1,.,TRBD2,CASSIAGGSYNEQFF,TGTGCCAGCTCTATAGCGGGGGGCTCCTACAATGAGCAGTTCTTC
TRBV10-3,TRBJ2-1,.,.,CAISVGLVKRNEQFF,TGTGCCATCAGTGTAGGGCTAGTGAAGAGGAATGAGCAGTTCTTC
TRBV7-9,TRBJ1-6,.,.,CASSLALRPVLHF,TGTGCCAGCAGCTTAGCTTTGAGGCCGGTCCTCCACTTT
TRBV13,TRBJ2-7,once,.,CASSLVRRDEQYF,TGTGCCAGCAGCTTAGTAAGAAGGGACGAGCAGTACTTC
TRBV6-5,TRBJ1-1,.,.,CASMGRYFLNTEAFF,TGTGCCAGCATGGGGCGGTACTTCTTGAACACTGAAGCTTTCTTT
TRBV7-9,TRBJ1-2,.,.,CASSPGRTHPSNYGYTF,TGTGCCAGCAGCCCGGGACGGACCCACCCTTCTAACTATGGCTACACCTTC
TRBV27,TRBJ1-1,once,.,CASSFLGTTGTEAFF,TGTGCCAGCAGTTTCCTCGGGACCACGGGCACTGAAGCTTTCTTT
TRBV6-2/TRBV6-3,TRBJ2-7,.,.,CASSFPSTEPSYEQYF,TGTGCCAGCAGCTTCCCCTCGACAGAGCCCTCCTACGAGCAGTACTTC
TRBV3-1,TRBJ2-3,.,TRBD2,CASSHRTSGGAVDTQYF,TGTGCCAGCAGCCACCGGACTAGCGGGGGGGCAGTAGATACGCAGTATTTT